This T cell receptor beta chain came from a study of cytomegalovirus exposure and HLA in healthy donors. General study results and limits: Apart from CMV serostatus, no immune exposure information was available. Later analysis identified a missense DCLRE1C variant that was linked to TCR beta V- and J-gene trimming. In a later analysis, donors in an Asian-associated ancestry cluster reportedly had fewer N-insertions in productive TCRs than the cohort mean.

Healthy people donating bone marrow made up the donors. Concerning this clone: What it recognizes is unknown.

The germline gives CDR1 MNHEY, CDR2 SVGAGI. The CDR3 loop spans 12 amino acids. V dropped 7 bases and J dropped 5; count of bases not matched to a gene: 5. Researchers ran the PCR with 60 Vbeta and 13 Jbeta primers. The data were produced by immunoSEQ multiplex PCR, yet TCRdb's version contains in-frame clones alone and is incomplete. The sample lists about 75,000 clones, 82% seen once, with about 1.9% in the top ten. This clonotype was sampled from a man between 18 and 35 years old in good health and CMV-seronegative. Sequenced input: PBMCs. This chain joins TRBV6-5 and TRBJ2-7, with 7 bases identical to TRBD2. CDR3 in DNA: TGTGCCAGCAAAGGGAGGGCTCACGAGCAGTACTTC. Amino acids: CASKGRAHEQYF.